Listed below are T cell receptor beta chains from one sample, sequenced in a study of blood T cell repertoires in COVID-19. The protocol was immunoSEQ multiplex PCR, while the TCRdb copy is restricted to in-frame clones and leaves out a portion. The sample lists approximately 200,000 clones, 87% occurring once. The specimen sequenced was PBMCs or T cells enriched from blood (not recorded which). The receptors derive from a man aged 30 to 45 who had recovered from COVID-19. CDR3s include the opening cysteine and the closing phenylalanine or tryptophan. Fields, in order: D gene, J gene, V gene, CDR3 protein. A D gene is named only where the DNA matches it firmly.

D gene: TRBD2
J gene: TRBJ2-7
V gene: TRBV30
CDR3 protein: CAWTPAGGEQYF

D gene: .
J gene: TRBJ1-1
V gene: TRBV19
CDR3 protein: CASTRDTGAFF

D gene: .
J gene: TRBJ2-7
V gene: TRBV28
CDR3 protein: CASRAGGEQYF

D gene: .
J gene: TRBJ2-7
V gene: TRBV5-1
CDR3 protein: CASSLEMSYEQYF

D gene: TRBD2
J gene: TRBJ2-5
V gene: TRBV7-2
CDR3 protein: CASSPAPGASGSTQYF

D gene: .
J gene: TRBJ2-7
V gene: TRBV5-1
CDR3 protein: CASSLVQGKYEQYF

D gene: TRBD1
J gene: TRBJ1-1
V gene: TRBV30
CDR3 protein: CAWSDSDRVKTEAFF

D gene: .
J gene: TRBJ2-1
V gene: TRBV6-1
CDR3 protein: CASSRQHSYNEQFF

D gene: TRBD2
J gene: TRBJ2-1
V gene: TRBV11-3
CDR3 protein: CASSPLTSGSKFF

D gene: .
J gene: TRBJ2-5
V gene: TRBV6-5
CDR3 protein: CASNGAETQYF

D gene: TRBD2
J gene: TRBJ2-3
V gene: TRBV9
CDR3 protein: CASSVASAGGPVDTQYF

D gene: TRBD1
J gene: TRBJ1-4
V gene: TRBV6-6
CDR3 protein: CASSDRGWSTNEKLFF

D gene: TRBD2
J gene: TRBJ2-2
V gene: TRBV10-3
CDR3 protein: CAIESTSNTGELFF

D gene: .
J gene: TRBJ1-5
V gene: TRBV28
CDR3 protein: CASSLSSHNQPQHF

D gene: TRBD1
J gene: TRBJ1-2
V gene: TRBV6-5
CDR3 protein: CASRDRGSQYGYTF

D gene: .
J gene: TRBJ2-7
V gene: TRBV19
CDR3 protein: CASSKGQNYEQYF

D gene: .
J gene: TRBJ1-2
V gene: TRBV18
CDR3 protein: CASSPTQGGAYGYTF

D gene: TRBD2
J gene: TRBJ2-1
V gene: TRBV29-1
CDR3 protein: CSVQGSSGKYNEQFF

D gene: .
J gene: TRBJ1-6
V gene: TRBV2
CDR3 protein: CASSVLENNSPLHF

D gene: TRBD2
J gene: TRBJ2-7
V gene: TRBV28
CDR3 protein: CASSTRTGGIYEQYF

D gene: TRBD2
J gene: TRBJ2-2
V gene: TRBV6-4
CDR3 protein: CASSNSGSDTGELFF

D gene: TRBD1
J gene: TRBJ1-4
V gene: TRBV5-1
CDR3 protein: CASSYRGRGEKLFF

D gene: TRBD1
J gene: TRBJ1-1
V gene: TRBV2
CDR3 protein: CASKGGPRTFF

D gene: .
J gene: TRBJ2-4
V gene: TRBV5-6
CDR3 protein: CASSLQGPSQWYF

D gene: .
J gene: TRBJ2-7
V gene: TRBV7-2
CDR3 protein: CASSLARLGTYEQYF

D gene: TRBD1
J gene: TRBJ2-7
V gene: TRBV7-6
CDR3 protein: CASSWGQGLSYEQYF

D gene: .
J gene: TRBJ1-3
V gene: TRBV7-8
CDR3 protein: CASSLGGVIGPYIF

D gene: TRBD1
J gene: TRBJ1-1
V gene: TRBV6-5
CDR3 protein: CASSYRGTANFAFF